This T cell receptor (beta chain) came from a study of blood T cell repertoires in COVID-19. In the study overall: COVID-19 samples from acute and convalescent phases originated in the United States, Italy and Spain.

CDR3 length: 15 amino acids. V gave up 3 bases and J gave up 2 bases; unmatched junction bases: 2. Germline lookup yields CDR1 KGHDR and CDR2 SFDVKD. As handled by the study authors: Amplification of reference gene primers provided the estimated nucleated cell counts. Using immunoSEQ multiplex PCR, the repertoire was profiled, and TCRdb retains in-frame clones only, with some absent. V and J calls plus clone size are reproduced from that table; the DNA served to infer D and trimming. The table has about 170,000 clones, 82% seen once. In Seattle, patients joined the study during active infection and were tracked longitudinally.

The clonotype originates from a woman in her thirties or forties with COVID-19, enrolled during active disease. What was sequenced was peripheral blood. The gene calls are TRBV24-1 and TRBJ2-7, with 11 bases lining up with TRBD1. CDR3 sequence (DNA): TGTGCCACCAGTGATCCGGGACAGGGGGCCTACGAGCAGTACTTC. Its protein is CATSDPGQGAYEQYF.